The sequence of this T cell receptor (beta chain) was determined in a study of cytomegalovirus exposure and HLA in healthy donors. In the study overall: A subsequent analysis stated that the 90 to 150 validation repertoires were run on the same platform as the approximately 610 first-cohort repertoires. Findings of the study overall: A few chains tied to CMV proved CMV antigen-specific in vitro. Reported performance of the classifier showed diagnosis of cytomegalovirus status with high specificity and sensitivity. According to a later analysis, TCR clusters from the first cohort tended to co-occur in the 120 or so validation repertoires.

The table came from immunoSEQ multiplex PCR; TCRdb's copy has only in-frame clones and leaves some out. The profile shows around 86,000 clones, 85% to 95% of them singletons. Notes on this clone: What it recognizes is unknown.

The CDR3 consists of 17 residues. Looked up from germline, CDR1 is MDHEN and CDR2 is SYDVKM. After removal of 3 bases from V and 1 base from J, the junction contained 7 bases not matched to a gene. This TCR was sampled from a woman aged 25 to 45 in good health and CMV-seropositive. The chain carries TRBV28 and TRBJ1-5; 9 bases agree with TRBD1. The specimen sequenced was PBMCs. The CDR3 DNA reads TGTGCCAGCAGTTTCCCCCGTGGACAGGGGAGCAATCAGCCCCAGCATTTT. Amino acid sequence: CASSFPRGQGSNQPQHF.